This entry concerns a single TCR beta chain. Its antigen is undetermined. The data were taken from a study of regulatory T cells in long-lasting Graves disease. Whole-study results and caveats: Persistent Graves' patients had lower TCR diversity than newly diagnosed ones. Few sampled subjects may have lowered accuracy.

HTBI primers from iRepertoire and Arm-PCR of CDR3 regions yielded the TCR beta libraries. Authors' processing steps: Analysis of the samples identified around 64 TRBV and 15 or so TRBJ segments. Via MiXCR, TCRdb re-called the multiplex PCR reads, giving one row per CDR3 protein. The V and J calls shown here were made by TCRdb, not taken from the authors' results. This table holds almost 350,000 distinct CDR3 sequences, around a fifth found once. V lost 2 bases and J lost 3; bases outside the gene matches: 3. The CDR3 has 16 residues. The germline CDR1 and CDR2 sequences are KGHSH and LQKENI. The time point: persistent/refractory GD, antithyroid drugs over 5 years with positive TRAb. Isolated PBMC RNA provided the starting material for the TCR library. Those enrolled as patients came out of an endocrinology department in Xi'an, China.

Sequenced material: peripheral blood mononuclear cells (PBMCs), taken when the disease was refractory, from a patient treated with antithyroid drugs. This TCR came from a female donor with Graves disease. This sequence joins TRBV18 and TRBJ2-1, with 11 bases fitting TRBD1. CDR3 in amino acids: CASSPAGTGGYNEQFF. The CDR3 bases are TGTGCCAGCTCACCAGCCGGGACAGGGGGCTACAATGAGCAGTTCTTC.